The 11 T cell receptor beta chains presented below share a single source sample, sequenced in a study of chemoradiotherapy in HPV16-positive cancers. The data were produced by immunoSEQ multiplex PCR, yet TCRdb's version contains in-frame clones alone and is incomplete. The table has fewer than 2,500 clones, 90% seen once. The sample was tumor tissue, taken from a patient who underwent chemoradiotherapy. These receptors came from a human donor with HPV-associated anogenital cancer.

The gene calls are TRBV7-9 and TRBJ2-5, with 9 positions matching TRBD1. In germline, CDR1 is SEHNR, CDR2 FQNEAQ (reference sequence). V was pared by 5 bases and J by 5 bases, with 9 bases of the junction left unmatched. This CDR3 contains 15 residues. As DNA, the CDR3 is TGTGCCAGCAGCCCGGACAGGGGATGGACGGAGACCCAGTACTTC. This codes for CASSPDRGWTETQYF. The complete variable domain, with remaining parts taken from reference TRBV7-9 and TRBJ2-5, reads DTGVSQNPRHKITKRGQNVTFRCDPISEHNRLYWYRQTLGQGPEFLTYFQNEAQLEKSRLLSDRFSAERPKGSFSTLEIQRTEQGDSAMYLCASSPDRGWTETQYFGPGTRLLVL.

This clone was observed a single time. The chain couples TRBV15 to TRBJ2-3; D possibly corresponds to TRBD2 (6 bases). The germline V gene encodes CDR1 LNHNV and CDR2 YYDKDF (reference sequence). The ends were cut back, 3 bases at V and 6 bases at J, with 13 bases in the middle. The length of the CDR3 is 14 residues. Here the CDR3 reads CATSSGGSGDTQYF. Written as DNA, the CDR3 is TGTGCCACCAGCAGTGGGGGGTCGGGGGATACGCAGTATTTT.

This sequence joins TRBV15 and TRBJ2-6; D possibly corresponds to TRBD1 (5 bases). The CDR3 contains 16 residues. The germline gives CDR1 LNHNV, CDR2 YYDKDF (reference sequence). V gave up 0 bases and J gave up 1 base, with 7 bases separating them. The DNA of the CDR3 is TGTGCCACCAGCAGAGACAGGGCATCTGGGGCCAACGTCCTGACTTTC. Protein: CATSRDRASGANVLTF.

The rearrangement joins TRBV9 to TRBJ2-3; D ambiguous. The V end lost 3 bases, the J end lost 6 bases, and 5 bases lay between the germline ends. The CDR3 extends over 11 amino acids. Per germline, CDR1 SGDLS and CDR2 YYNGEE. The CDR3 DNA is TGTGCCAGCAGCGGAGTGGATACGCAGTATTTT. As protein: CASSGVDTQYF.

The chain carries TRBV6-6 and TRBJ2-1, with 9 bases matching TRBD2. The CDR3 contains 16 residues. Losses at the gene ends were 5 bases for V and 0 bases for J; bases not matched to a gene: 5. In germline, CDR1 is MNHNY, CDR2 SVGAGI (reference sequence). The CDR3 DNA sequence: TGTGCCAGCAGTACTAGCGGGCGGCGCTCCTACAATGAGCAGTTCTTC. This translates into CASSTSGRRSYNEQFF.

V is TRBV25-1 and J is TRBJ1-2, with a weak D call TRBD1 (6 bases). The CDR3 runs 14 residues. CDR1 and CDR2 (germline): MGHDK, SYGVNS. The V gene lost 3 bases and the J gene lost 2 bases, with 10 bases spanning the gap. The CDR3 region has the DNA TGTGCCAGCAGTGACAGGGGTAACAACTATGGCTACACCTTC. Its protein product is CASSDRGNNYGYTF.

The rearrangement uses TRBV7-3 and TRBJ2-2, with D maybe TRBD1 (7 bases). This CDR3 contains 15 residues. Germline lookup yields CDR1 SGHTA and CDR2 FQGTGA. The V end was cut by 4 bases, the J end by 2 bases, with 11 bases between. CDR3 bases: TGTGCCAGCAGCTCAGGGGGACTTAACACCGGGGAGCTGTTTTTT. Translating it yields CASSSGGLNTGELFF.

The chain couples TRBV5-1 to TRBJ1-2; D possibly corresponds to TRBD1 (5 bases). Trimming stripped 0 bases from V and 6 bases from J, with 15 bases between. The CDR3 is 15 residues long. CDR1 is SGHRS, CDR2 YFSETQ, per germline. CDR3 sequence: CASSLVPDTHNGYTF. For the CDR3, the DNA is TGCGCCAGCAGCTTGGTTCCGGACACCCACAATGGCTACACCTTC. Based on the CDR3 plus reference TRBV5-1 and TRBJ1-2, the full variable domain is KAGVTQTPRYLIKTRGQQVTLSCSPISGHRSVSWYQQTPGQGLQFLFEYFSETQRNKGNFPGRFSGRQFSNSRSEMNVSTLELGDSALYLCASSLVPDTHNGYTFGSGTRLTVV.

The chain couples TRBV27 to TRBJ2-3; 10 nucleotides agree with TRBD2. After removal of 7 bases from V and 7 bases from J, the junction contained 11 bases not matched to a gene. The germline V gene encodes CDR1 MNHEY and CDR2 SMNVEV (reference sequence). The CDR3 spans 15 residues. CDR3 nucleotide sequence: TGTGCCAGCAACCTCGGGACTAGCGACCAAAATACGCAGTATTTT. It is translated as CASNLGTSDQNTQYF.

This clone was seen just once. The chain couples TRBV6-6 to TRBJ1-5, with D unclear. The CDR3 consists of 16 residues. Germline lookup yields CDR1 MNHNY and CDR2 SVGAGI (reference sequence). With 3 bases removed from V and 0 bases from J, the gap between germline ends came to 12 bases. The CDR3, as DNA: TGTGCCAGCAGTTATCCCTCAGCGAATAGCAATCAGCCCCAGCATTTT. Residues: CASSYPSANSNQPQHF.

The rearrangement links TRBV5-1 to TRBJ2-5; TRBD2 matches 7 bases. After removal of 0 bases from V and 3 bases from J, the junction contained 14 bases not matched to a gene. Germline V gives CDR1 SGHRS, CDR2 YFSETQ. The CDR3 is made up of 18 amino acids. CDR3 coding DNA: TGCGCCAGCAGCTTGGTATCCCCTAGCGGACCGTCCGAAGAGACCCAGTACTTC. Translating it yields CASSLVSPSGPSEETQYF.